This T cell receptor beta chain was observed in a study of T cells in Graves' hyperthyroidism and ophthalmopathy. Germline V gene data show CDR1 as SEHNR and CDR2 as FQNEAQ (reference sequence). The CDR3 sequence is 15 residues long. J lost 3 bases, V lost 5 bases, and 7 bases had no gene match. Amplification of TCR beta CDR3 regions used RNA as the template. Initially, a first-round RT-PCR of the TCR CDR3 employed the HTBI primer set. MiXCR, run by TCRdb on the multiplex PCR reads, gives a single entry per CDR3 protein. The repertoire has about 640,000 distinct CDR3 sequences, around 20% of them found once; the top ten carry roughly 30%. This clonotype was recorded many times.

Material: blood. V usage is TRBV7-9 and J usage is TRBJ2-3; 8 bases fit TRBD2. The clonotype originates from a man aged 25 to 45 with Graves' ophthalmopathy. CDR3 nucleotide sequence: TGTGCCAGCAGCAGCGGGAGTGGGTTTACAGATACGCAGTATTTT. Its translation: CASSSGSGFTDTQYF.